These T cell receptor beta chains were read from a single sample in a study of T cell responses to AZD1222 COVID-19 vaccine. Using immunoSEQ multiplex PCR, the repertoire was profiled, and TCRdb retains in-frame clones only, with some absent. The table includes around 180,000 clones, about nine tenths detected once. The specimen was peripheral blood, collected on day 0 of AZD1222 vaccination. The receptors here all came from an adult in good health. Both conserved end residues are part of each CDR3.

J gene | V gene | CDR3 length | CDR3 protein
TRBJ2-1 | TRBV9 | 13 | CASTGLAGNEQFF
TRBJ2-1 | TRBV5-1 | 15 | CASSLGQGSYNEQFF
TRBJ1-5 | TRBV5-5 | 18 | CASSPIVGTGVGNQPQHF
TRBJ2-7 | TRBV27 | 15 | CASSPGLAGTYEQYF
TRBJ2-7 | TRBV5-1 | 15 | CASSLLTGGPYEQYF
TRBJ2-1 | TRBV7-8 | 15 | CASSLYGREYNEQFF
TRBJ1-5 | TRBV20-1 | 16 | CSASLRADRTNQPQHF
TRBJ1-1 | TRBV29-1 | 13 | CSVGTIGGTEAFF
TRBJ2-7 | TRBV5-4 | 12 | CASSATSGRSHF
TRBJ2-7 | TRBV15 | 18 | CATSRDLRAGRSSYEQYF
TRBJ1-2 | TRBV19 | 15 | CASSDLRGTNYGYTF
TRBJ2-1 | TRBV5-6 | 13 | CASSLDKGGKQFF
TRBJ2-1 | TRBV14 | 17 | CASSQASWLAGVNEQFF
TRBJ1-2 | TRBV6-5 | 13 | CASSYSGFYGYTF
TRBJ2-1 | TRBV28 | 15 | CASSLAGVYNNEQFF
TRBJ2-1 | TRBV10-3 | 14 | CAISDSGGSNEQFF
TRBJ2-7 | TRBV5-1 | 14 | CASSLGDDSYEQYF
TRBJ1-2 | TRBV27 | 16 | CASSFGNGADDYGYTF
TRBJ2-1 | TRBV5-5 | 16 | CASSLDPGPSPNEQFF
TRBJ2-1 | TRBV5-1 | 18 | CASSLITGTGGQINEQFF
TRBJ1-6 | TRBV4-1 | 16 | CASSQSGQGAESPLHF
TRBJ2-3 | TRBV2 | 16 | CATLRGFGSLTDTQYF
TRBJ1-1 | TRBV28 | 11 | CASSSVLEAFF
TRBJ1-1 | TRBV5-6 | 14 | CASSSRDRGTEAFF
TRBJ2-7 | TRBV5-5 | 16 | CASSLAGTGPPYEQYF